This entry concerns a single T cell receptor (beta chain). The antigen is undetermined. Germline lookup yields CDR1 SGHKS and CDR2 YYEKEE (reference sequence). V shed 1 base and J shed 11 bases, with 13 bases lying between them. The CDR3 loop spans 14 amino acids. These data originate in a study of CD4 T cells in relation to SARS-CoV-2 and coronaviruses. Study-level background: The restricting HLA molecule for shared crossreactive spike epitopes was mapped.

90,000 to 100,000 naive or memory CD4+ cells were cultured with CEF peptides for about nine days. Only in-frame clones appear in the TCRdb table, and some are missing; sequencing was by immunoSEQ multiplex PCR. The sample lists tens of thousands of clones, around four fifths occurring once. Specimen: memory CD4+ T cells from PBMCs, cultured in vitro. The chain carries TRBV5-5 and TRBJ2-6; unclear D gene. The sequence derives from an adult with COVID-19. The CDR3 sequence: CASSLFVDLDVLTF. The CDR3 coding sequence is TGTGCCAGCAGCTTGTTTGTCGATTTGGACGTCCTGACTTTC.